This is a list of T cell receptor beta chains from one sample in a study of OX40 agonist ivuxolimab in advanced cancers. TCRdb's table, derived via immunoSEQ multiplex PCR, lists solely in-frame clones and lacks some. The sample yields tens of thousands of clones, 86% seen once. The source was CD4+ or CD8+ T cells sorted from blood, collected in a trial of the OX40 agonist ivuxolimab. All receptors come from an adult with an advanced solid tumor such as melanoma, head and neck, liver or kidney cancer. Both conserved end residues are part of each CDR3. Fields, in order: clone size, J gene, V gene, D gene, CDR3 DNA, CDR3 protein. D genes are given only for firm matches. For some rows the clone size is stated as once, few or many, or as a class when expanded; others skip it.

-,TRBJ1-1,TRBV7-9,-,TGTGCCAGCAGCCTACCCGGGAGCGGGGAGAGAACTGAAGCTTTCTTT,CASSLPGSGERTEAFF
-,TRBJ1-6,TRBV2,-,TGTGCCAGCGAGAGGGAGGAGTCCGGTTATTCACCCCTCCACTTT,CASEREESGYSPLHF
-,TRBJ1-1,TRBV25-1,-,TGTGCCAGCAGTGAGCCGTCGAAGAACACTGAAGCTTTCTTT,CASSEPSKNTEAFF
-,TRBJ2-7,TRBV25-1,-,TGTGCCAGCAGTTTTGAATGGGGGAGCTCCTACGAGCAGTACTTC,CASSFEWGSSYEQYF
-,TRBJ2-7,TRBV6-1,-,TGTGCCAGCAAATGGAACGGCGAAAGCTCCTACGAGCAGTACTTC,CASKWNGESSYEQYF
once,TRBJ1-5,TRBV5-1,-,TGCGCCAGCAGCTTGGACGGGAGCAATCAGCCCCAGCATTTT,CASSLDGSNQPQHF
once,TRBJ2-2,TRBV7-7,-,TGTGCCAGCAGCTTAGTGGCAGGGCCGAACACCGGGGAGCTGTTTTTT,CASSLVAGPNTGELFF
once,TRBJ2-3,TRBV9,TRBD1,TGTGCCAGCAGCGCTGGGACAGGCAGCACAGATACGCAGTATTTT,CASSAGTGSTDTQYF
once,TRBJ1-4,TRBV7-2,-,TGTGCCAGCAGCCCGGGGGGGGATAATGAAAAACTGTTTTTT,CASSPGGDNEKLFF
-,TRBJ1-4,TRBV2,-,TGTGCCAGCAGTGAAGCGGGGGCCCCGAATGAAAAACTGTTTTTT,CASSEAGAPNEKLFF
-,TRBJ2-1,TRBV7-2,TRBD2,TGTGCCAGCAGCCCCATAGCGGGGGGCGCATATGAGCAGTTCTTC,CASSPIAGGAYEQFF
once,TRBJ1-2,TRBV9,-,TGTGCCAGCAGCATCGGGACGGCCCACCAAGGAGGCTACACCTTC,CASSIGTAHQGGYTF
once,TRBJ2-7,TRBV6-4,-,TGTGCCAGCAGTGAAGGACAGTACGAGCAGTACTTC,CASSEGQYEQYF
-,TRBJ1-4,TRBV7-2,-,TGTGCCAGCAGCTTCAGACAGGTGAATGAAAAACTGTTTTTT,CASSFRQVNEKLFF
-,TRBJ2-1,TRBV14,-,TGTGCCAGCAGCCAAGGGGGCCTCCAGGGGTACAATGAGCAGTTCTTC,CASSQGGLQGYNEQFF
-,TRBJ1-1,TRBV4-3,-,TGCGCCAGCAGCCAAGGTATGGGGTATTCTTTCTTT,CASSQGMGYSFF
-,TRBJ1-1,TRBV5-1,-,TGCGCCAGCAGCTTGGCGGTAGGGGACATGAACACTGAAGCTTTCTTT,CASSLAVGDMNTEAFF
few,TRBJ2-5,TRBV5-4,-,TGTGCCAGCGACGACGGGGAGACCCAGTACTTC,CASDDGETQYF
-,TRBJ1-2,TRBV7-2,TRBD1,TGTGCCAGCAGCATAGGAAGCGGGACAGGGGGCGCGGTTGGCTACACCTTC,CASSIGSGTGGAVGYTF
-,TRBJ2-1,TRBV6-7,TRBD2,TGTGCCAGCAGTTCTCGGACTAGCGGTACCTACAATGAGCAGTTCTTC,CASSSRTSGTYNEQFF
-,TRBJ2-6,TRBV18,TRBD2,TGTGCCAGCTCAGAGACTAGCGGGGGATCTGGGGCCAACGTCCTGACTTTC,CASSETSGGSGANVLTF
-,TRBJ2-5,TRBV5-1,-,TGCGCCAGCAGCTCGACACTTGAAACCCAGTACTTC,CASSSTLETQYF
-,TRBJ2-5,TRBV5-1,TRBD1,TGCGCCAGCAGCTTGGGTAGGGGGCTAGGGACCCAGTACTTC,CASSLGRGLGTQYF
-,TRBJ1-4,TRBV21-1,-,TGTGCCAGCGGACCCGTGATGAAGGTTGACGAAAAACTGTTTTTT,CASGPVMKVDEKLFF
once,TRBJ1-1,TRBV20-1,-,TGCAGTGCCAGCTACACTGAAGCTTTCTTT,CSASYTEAFF
-,TRBJ1-1,TRBV6-1,-,TGTGCCAGCAAAGGGAACACTGAAGCTTTCTTT,CASKGNTEAFF
many,TRBJ2-5,TRBV9,TRBD1,TGTGCCAGCAGCGTAGCGGGGACAGTGGGAGAGACCCAGTACTTC,CASSVAGTVGETQYF
-,TRBJ2-5,TRBV30,TRBD1,TGTGCCTGGAGCGCTACCGGGACAGTTGCCCAGTACTTC,CAWSATGTVAQYF
once,TRBJ2-7,TRBV7-8,-,TGTGCCAGCAGCCTCAGCAGTTCCTACGAGCAGTACTTC,CASSLSSSYEQYF
once,TRBJ1-3,TRBV28,-,TGTGCCAGCAACACGGGAAACACCATATATTTT,CASNTGNTIYF
-,TRBJ2-2,TRBV6-4,-,TGTGCCAGCAGTGACCCCGCTAGATCCGGGGAGCTGTTTTTT,CASSDPARSGELFF
-,TRBJ1-1,TRBV28,-,TGTGCCAGCAGTTTATCCCAAAGCCAAGCTTTCTTT,CASSLSQSQAFF
-,TRBJ2-7,TRBV5-6,TRBD2,TGTGCCAGCAGCTTTCGGGGGACTAGCGGCTACGAGCAGTACTTC,CASSFRGTSGYEQYF
once,TRBJ2-1,TRBV7-2,-,TGTGCCAGCAGCTTAGCGTTCGGGGGAACCTACAATGAGCAGTTCTTC,CASSLAFGGTYNEQFF
once,TRBJ2-1,TRBV28,TRBD1,TGTGCCAGCCGAGTGGGACAGAAAAATGAGCAGTTCTTC,CASRVGQKNEQFF
-,TRBJ1-2,TRBV28,TRBD1,TGTGCCAGCAGTTTGGGGCGACAGGGGGATGGCTACACCTTC,CASSLGRQGDGYTF
-,TRBJ1-2,TRBV28,-,TGTGCCAGCAGTTTAATCCCTGCGGGACTAGGGGGCTACACCTTC,CASSLIPAGLGGYTF
few,TRBJ1-2,TRBV7-8,-,TGTGCCAGCAGCTTGCGAGGGGACGGCTACACCTTC,CASSLRGDGYTF
-,TRBJ1-6,TRBV6-1,-,TGTGCCAGCATCGTGACAGGCATAGGAAATTCACCCCTCCACTTT,CASIVTGIGNSPLHF
-,TRBJ2-7,TRBV7-3,-,TGTGCCAGCAGCTCGTGGACAGTGCGGGACTACGAGCAGTACTTC,CASSSWTVRDYEQYF
few,TRBJ2-4,TRBV7-8,-,TGTGCCAGCAGCTTAACAGAAAACATTCAGTACTTC,CASSLTENIQYF
-,TRBJ2-2,TRBV6-5,-,TGTGCCAGCAGCGGGCCTCAGGGAAACACCGGGGAGCTGTTTTTT,CASSGPQGNTGELFF
-,TRBJ2-7,TRBV5-1,TRBD1,TGCGCCAGCAGCTTGTCGGCCAGGGGGACGGAAGAGCAGTACTTC,CASSLSARGTEEQYF
-,TRBJ1-1,TRBV9,-,TGTGCCAGCAGCGTAACCTTTAACACTGAAGCTTTCTTT,CASSVTFNTEAFF
-,TRBJ2-7,TRBV11-2,TRBD2,TGTGCCAGCAGCCTACTAGCGGGGGCCGCCGGCGAGCAGTACTTC,CASSLLAGAAGEQYF
-,TRBJ2-5,TRBV10-3,TRBD1,TGTGCCATCAGTGATGGGGACAGGTCGTCAGAGACCCAGTACTTC,CAISDGDRSSETQYF
-,TRBJ2-3,TRBV4-2,TRBD2,TGTGCCAGCAGCCAAGCCCCTTCTGCGCGGGGGGAAACAGATACGCAGTATTTT,CASSQAPSARGETDTQYF
few,TRBJ1-2,TRBV7-8,-,TGTGCCAGCAGTAACGGGCGTAACTATGGCTACACCTTC,CASSNGRNYGYTF
-,TRBJ2-7,TRBV6-5,TRBD1,TGTGCCAGCAGTCACGGGACAGCCTCCTACGAGCAGTACTTC,CASSHGTASYEQYF
-,TRBJ2-5,TRBV7-9,-,TGTGCCAGCAGCATCAGGGGGAGGATGGGGCAAGAGACCCAGTACTTC,CASSIRGRMGQETQYF
-,TRBJ2-7,TRBV7-2,-,TGTGCCAGCAGCTTCGACGGACCCTTGACGGGCGAGCAGTACTTC,CASSFDGPLTGEQYF
few,TRBJ1-6,TRBV7-6,TRBD1,TGTGCCAGCAGCTCAGATGGACAGGGGGCGGTTTCACCCCTCCACTTT,CASSSDGQGAVSPLHF